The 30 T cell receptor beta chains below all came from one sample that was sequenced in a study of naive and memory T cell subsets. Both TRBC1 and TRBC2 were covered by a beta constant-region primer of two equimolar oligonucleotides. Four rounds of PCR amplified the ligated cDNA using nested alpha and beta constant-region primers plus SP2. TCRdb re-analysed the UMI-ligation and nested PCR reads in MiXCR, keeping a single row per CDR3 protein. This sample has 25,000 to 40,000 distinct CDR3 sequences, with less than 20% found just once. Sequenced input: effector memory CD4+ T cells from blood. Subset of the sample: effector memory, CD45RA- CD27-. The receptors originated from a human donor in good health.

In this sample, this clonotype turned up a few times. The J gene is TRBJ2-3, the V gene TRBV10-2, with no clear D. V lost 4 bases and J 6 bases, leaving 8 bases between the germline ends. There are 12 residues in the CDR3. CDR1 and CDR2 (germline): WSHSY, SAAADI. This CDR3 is CASSGPEDTQYF. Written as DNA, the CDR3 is TGCGCCAGCAGTGGACCAGAGGATACGCAGTATTTT.

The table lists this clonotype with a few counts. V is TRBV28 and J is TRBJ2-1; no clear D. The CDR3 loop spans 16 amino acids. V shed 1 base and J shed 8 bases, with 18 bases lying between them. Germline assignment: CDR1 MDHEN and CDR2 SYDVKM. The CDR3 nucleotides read TGTGCCAGCAGTTTATTTCCAGGCGGACCTCGTCATGAGCAGTTCTTC. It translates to CASSLFPGGPRHEQFF.

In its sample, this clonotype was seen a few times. The CDR3 sequence is CASSQVRTGGDEQYF. The CDR3 bases are TGTGCCAGCAGCCAAGTTAGGACAGGGGGCGACGAGCAGTACTTC. V and J are TRBV3-1 and TRBJ2-7, with TRBD1 matching 11 bases. The CDR3 runs to 15 residues. Germline lookup yields CDR1 LGHDT and CDR2 YNNKEL (reference sequence). Trimming at V came to 1 base and at J to 5 bases, leaving 4 bases not matched to a gene.

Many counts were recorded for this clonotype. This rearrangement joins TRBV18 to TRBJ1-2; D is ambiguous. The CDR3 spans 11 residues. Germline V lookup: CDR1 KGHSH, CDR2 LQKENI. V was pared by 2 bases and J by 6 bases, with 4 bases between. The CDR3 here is CASSPGDGYTF. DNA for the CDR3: TGTGCCAGCTCACCAGGGGATGGCTACACCTTC.

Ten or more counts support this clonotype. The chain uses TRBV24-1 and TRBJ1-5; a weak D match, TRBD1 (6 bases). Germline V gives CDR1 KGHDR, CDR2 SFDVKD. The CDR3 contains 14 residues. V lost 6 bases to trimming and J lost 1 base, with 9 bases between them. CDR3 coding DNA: TGTGCCACCAGTCAAACAGGGAGCAATCAGCCCCAGCATTTT. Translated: CATSQTGSNQPQHF.

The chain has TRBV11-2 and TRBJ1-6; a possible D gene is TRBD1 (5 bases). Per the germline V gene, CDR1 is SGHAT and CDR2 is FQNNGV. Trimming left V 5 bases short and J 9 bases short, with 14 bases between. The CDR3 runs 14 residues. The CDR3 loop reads CASSTRQSASPLHF. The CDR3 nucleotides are TGTGCCAGCAGCACCCGACAGTCCGCTTCACCCCTCCACTTT. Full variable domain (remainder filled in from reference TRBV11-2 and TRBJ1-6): EAGVAQSPRYKIIEKRQSVAFWCNPISGHATLYWYQQILGQGPKLLIQFQNNGVVDDSQLPKDRFSAERLKGVDSTLKIQPAKLEDSAVYLCASSTRQSASPLHFGNGTRLTVT.

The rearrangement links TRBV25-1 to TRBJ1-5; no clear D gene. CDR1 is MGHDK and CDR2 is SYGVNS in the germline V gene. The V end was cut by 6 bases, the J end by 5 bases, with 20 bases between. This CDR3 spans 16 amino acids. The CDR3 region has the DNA TGTGCCAGCAGCCGTAAAACAAGGAGCGGTGATCAGCCCCAGCATTTT. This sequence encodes CASSRKTRSGDQPQHF.

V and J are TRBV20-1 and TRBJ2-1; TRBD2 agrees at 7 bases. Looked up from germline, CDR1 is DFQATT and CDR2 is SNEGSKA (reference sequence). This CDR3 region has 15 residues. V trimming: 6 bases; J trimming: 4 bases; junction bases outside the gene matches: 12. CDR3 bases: TGCAGTGCACCTTCGGGCGGGAGTCGATACAATGAGCAGTTCTTC. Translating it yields CSAPSGGSRYNEQFF.

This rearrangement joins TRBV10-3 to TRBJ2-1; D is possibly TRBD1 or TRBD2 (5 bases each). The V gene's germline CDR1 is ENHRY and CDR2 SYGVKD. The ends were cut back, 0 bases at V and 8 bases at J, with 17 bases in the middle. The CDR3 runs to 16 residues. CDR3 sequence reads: CAISESSGRLVDEQFF. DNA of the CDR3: TGTGCCATCAGTGAGTCGTCGGGACGGCTTGTGGATGAGCAGTTCTTC.

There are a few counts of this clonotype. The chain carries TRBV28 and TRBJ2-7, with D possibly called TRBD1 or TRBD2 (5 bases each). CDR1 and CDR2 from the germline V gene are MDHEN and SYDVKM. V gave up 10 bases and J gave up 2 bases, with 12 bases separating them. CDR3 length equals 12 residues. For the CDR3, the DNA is TGTGCCACCGGGGACGGTACCTACGAGCAGTACTTC. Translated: CATGDGTYEQYF.

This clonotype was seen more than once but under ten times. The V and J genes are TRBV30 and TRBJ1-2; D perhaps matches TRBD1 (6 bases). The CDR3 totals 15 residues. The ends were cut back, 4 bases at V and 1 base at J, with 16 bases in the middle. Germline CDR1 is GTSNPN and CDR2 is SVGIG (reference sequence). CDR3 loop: CAWNSRGSLNYGYTF. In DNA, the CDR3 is TGTGCCTGGAATTCCAGGGGTAGTCTTAACTATGGCTACACCTTC.

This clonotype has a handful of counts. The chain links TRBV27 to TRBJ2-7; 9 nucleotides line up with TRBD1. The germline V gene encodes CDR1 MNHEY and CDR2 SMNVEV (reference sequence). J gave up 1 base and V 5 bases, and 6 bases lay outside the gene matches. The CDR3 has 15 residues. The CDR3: CASSQRTGASYEQYF. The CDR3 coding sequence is TGTGCCAGCAGTCAGAGGACAGGGGCGTCCTACGAGCAGTACTTC.

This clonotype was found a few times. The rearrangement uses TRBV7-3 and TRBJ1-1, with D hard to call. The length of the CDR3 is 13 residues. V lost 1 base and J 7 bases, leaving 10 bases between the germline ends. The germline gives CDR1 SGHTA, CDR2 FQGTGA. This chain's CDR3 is CASSLKGINEAFF. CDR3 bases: TGTGCCAGCAGCTTAAAGGGTATTAATGAAGCTTTCTTT.

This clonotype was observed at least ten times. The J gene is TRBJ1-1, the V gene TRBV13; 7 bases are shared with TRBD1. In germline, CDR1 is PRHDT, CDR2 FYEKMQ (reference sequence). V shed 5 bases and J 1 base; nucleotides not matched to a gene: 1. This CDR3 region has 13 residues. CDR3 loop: CASSGDRNTEAFF. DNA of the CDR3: TGTGCCAGCAGCGGGGACAGGAACACTGAAGCTTTCTTT. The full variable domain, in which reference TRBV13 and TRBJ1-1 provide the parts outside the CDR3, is AAGVIQSPRHLIKEKRETATLKCYPIPRHDTVYWYQQGPGQDPQFLISFYEKMQSDKGSIPDRFSAQQFSDYHSELNMSSLELGDSALYFCASSGDRNTEAFFGQGTRLTVV.

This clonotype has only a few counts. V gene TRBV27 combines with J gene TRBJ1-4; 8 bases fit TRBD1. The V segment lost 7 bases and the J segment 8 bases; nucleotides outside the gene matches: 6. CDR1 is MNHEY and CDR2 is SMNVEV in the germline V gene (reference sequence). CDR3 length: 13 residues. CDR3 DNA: TGTGCCAGCATAGACAGGGACAGGGAAAAACTGTTTTTT. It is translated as CASIDRDREKLFF.

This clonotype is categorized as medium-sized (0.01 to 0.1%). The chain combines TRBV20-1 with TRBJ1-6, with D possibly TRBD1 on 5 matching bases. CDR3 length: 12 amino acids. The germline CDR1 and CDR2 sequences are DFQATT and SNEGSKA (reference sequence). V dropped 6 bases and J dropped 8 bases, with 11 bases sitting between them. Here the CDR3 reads CSALGGDSPLHF. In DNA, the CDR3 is TGCAGTGCGCTGGGGGGGGATTCACCCCTCCACTTT.

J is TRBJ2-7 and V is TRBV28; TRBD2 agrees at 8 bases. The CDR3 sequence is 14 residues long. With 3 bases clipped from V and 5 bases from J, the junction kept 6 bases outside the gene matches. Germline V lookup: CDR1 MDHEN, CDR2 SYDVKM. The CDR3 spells CASSLSGSSHEQYF. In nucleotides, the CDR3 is TGTGCCAGCAGTTTGAGCGGGAGTAGCCACGAGCAGTACTTC. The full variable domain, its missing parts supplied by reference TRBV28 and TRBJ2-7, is DVKVTQSSRYLVKRTGEKVFLECVQDMDHENMFWYRQDPGLGLRLIYFSYDVKMKEKGDIPEGYSVSREKKERFSLILESASTNQTSMYLCASSLSGSSHEQYFGPGTRLTVT.

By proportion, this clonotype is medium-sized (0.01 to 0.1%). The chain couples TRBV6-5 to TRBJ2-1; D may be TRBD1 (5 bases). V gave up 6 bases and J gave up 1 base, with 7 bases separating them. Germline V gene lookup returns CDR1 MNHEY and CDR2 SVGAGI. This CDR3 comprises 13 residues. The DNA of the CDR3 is TGTGCCAGCAGGGGGCATTCCTACAATGAGCAGTTCTTC. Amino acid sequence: CASRGHSYNEQFF.

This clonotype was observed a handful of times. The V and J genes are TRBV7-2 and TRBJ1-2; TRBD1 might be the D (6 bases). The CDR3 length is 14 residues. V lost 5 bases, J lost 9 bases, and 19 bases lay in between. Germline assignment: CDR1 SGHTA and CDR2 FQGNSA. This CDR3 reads CASSPPGQLRSYTF. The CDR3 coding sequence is TGTGCCAGCAGCCCGCCGGGACAACTCCGGAGCTACACCTTC.

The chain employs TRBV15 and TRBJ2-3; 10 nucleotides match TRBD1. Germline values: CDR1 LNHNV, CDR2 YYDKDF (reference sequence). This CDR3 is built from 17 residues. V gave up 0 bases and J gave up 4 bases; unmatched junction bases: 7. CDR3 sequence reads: CATSRDRMTGGADTQYF. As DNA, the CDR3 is TGTGCCACCAGCAGAGATAGGATGACAGGGGGCGCAGATACGCAGTATTTT.

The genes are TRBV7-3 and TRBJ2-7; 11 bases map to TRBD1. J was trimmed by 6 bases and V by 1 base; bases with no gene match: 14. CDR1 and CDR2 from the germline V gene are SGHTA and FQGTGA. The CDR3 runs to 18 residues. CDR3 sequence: CASSLSAKMGQGEGEQYF. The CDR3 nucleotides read TGTGCCAGCAGCTTAAGCGCCAAAATGGGACAGGGGGAAGGCGAGCAGTACTTC.

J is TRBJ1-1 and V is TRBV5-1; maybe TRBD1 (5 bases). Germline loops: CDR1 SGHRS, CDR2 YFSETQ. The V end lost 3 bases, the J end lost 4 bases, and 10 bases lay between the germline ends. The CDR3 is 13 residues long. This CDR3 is CASSWDLGTEAFF. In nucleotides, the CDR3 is TGCGCCAGCAGCTGGGACCTGGGCACTGAAGCTTTCTTT. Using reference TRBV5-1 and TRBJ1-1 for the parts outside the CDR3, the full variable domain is KAGVTQTPRYLIKTRGQQVTLSCSPISGHRSVSWYQQTPGQGLQFLFEYFSETQRNKGNFPGRFSGRQFSNSRSEMNVSTLELGDSALYLCASSWDLGTEAFFGQGTRLTVV.

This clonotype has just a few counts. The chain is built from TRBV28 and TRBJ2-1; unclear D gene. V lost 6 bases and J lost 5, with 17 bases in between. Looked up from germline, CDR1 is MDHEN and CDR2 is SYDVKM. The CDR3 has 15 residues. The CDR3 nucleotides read TGTGCCAGCAGGTCTTCCCGGCGGCCTAACAATGAGCAGTTCTTC. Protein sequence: CASRSSRRPNNEQFF.

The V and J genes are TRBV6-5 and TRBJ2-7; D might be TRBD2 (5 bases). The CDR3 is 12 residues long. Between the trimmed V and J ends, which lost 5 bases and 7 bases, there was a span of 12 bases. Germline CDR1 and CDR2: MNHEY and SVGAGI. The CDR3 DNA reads TGTGCCAGCAGTCAGCGATCGGGGGAGCAGTACTTC. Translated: CASSQRSGEQYF.

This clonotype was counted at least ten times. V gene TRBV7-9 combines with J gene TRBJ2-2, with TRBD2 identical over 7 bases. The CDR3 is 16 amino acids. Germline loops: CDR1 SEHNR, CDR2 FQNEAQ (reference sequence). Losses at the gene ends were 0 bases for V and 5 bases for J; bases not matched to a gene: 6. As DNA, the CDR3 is TGTGCCAGCAGCTTAGCGGCGGGAGTTGGGACCGGGGAGCTGTTTTTT. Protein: CASSLAAGVGTGELFF.

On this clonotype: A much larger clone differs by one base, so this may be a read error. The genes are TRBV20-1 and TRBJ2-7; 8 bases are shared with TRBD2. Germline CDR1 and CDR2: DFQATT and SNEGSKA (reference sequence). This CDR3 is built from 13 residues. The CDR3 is CSAVREGRYKQYF. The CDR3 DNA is TGCAGTGCAGTACGGGAGGGCCGCTACAAGCAGTACTTC.

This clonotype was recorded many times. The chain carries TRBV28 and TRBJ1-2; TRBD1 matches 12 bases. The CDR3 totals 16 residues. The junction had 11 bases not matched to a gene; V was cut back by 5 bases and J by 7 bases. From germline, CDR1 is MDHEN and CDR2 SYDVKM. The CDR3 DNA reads TGTGCCAGCAGTCCGAGTGGGGGACAGGGGGCGGGTGGCTACACCTTC. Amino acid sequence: CASSPSGGQGAGGYTF.

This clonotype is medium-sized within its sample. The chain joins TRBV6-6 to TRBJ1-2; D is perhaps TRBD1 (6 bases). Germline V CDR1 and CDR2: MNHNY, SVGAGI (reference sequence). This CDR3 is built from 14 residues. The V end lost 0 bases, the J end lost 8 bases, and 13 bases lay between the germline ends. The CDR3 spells CASSYSDSLVGYTF. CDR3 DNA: TGTGCCAGCAGTTACTCGGACAGCCTGGTGGGCTACACCTTC.

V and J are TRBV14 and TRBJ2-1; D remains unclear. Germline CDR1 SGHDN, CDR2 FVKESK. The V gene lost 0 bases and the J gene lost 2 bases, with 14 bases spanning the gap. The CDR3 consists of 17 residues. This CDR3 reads CASSQEVEDFTYNEQFF. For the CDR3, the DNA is TGTGCCAGCAGCCAAGAGGTGGAAGACTTTACCTACAATGAGCAGTTCTTC.

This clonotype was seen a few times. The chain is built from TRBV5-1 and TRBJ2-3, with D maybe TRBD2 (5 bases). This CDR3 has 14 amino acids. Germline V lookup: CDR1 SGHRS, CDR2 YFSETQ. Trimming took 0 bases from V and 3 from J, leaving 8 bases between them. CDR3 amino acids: CASSLVGVTDTQYF. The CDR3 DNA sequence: TGCGCCAGCAGCTTGGTGGGAGTAACAGATACGCAGTATTTT.